Each of the 31 T cell receptor beta chains below was sequenced from the same sample in a study of CD8+ T cells in alopecia areata. Reverse transcription of extracted RNA yielded cDNA, which provided the sequencing template. The protocol was immunoSEQ multiplex PCR, while the TCRdb copy is restricted to in-frame clones and leaves out a portion. The sample consists of roughly 200,000 clones, around three fifths of them appearing once. Input material: CD8+ T cells sorted from blood. All receptors derive from a human donor in good health.

A few counts support this clone. Relative to the germline gene, one junction end is altered; a read error may explain this. The rearrangement links TRBV29-1 to TRBJ2-5, with a tentative D call TRBD1 (5 bases). The CDR3 is 9 residues long. Germline-derived CDR1 and CDR2 are SQVTM and ANQGSEA. The chain's CDR3 is CSVDPGSDF. Here the CDR3 DNA reads TGCAGCGTTGATCCAGGGTCTGACTTC.

Only one count was recorded for this clone. The V and J genes are TRBV5-1 and TRBJ2-3; 7 bases align to TRBD1. This CDR3 is 14 amino acids long. Germline trimming cut 2 bases from V and 5 bases from J; bases unmatched to any gene: 5. CDR1 and CDR2 from the germline V gene are SGHRS and YFSETQ. CDR3 protein: CASSFTGVGDTQYF. The CDR3 DNA reads TGCGCCAGCAGCTTCACAGGGGTTGGAGATACGCAGTATTTT. The full variable domain, rest sourced from reference TRBV5-1 and TRBJ2-3, is KAGVTQTPRYLIKTRGQQVTLSCSPISGHRSVSWYQQTPGQGLQFLFEYFSETQRNKGNFPGRFSGRQFSNSRSEMNVSTLELGDSALYLCASSFTGVGDTQYFGPGTRLTVL.

The J gene is TRBJ2-7, the V gene TRBV2, with D unclear. Germline-derived CDR1 and CDR2 are SNHLY and FYNNEI. This CDR3 region has 11 residues. V dropped 3 bases and J dropped 6 bases, with 6 bases sitting between them. CDR3 in DNA: TGTGCCAGCAGTGATGGAATCGAGCAGTACTTC. Protein sequence: CASSDGIEQYF.

This clone was detected only a few times. This chain links TRBV30 with TRBJ1-1; D is possibly TRBD1 (5 bases). Germline V CDR1 and CDR2: GTSNPN, SVGIG (reference sequence). The CDR3 covers 13 residues. V dropped 2 bases and J dropped 1 base, with 8 bases sitting between them. In DNA, the CDR3 is TGTGCCTGGAGTTACGGGGGGAACACTGAAGCTTTCTTT. Translating gives CAWSYGGNTEAFF.

This clone was seen a single time. This chain connects TRBV5-1 to TRBJ2-5; 9 nucleotides align to TRBD1. The ends lost 3 bases at V and 5 bases at J; junction bases unmatched: 8. The CDR3 has 15 residues. Germline V lookup: CDR1 SGHRS, CDR2 YFSETQ. The CDR3 nucleotides are TGCGCCAGCAGCTGGGGACAGGGAGTATATGAGACCCAGTACTTC. Translation gives CASSWGQGVYETQYF.

This chain connects TRBV29-1 to TRBJ1-1; 8 nucleotides line up with TRBD1. The V gene end was trimmed by 6 bases and the J gene end by 6 bases; junction bases not matched to a gene: 9. CDR3 length equals 13 residues. The V gene's germline CDR1 is SQVTM and CDR2 ANQGSEA. The DNA for the CDR3 is TGCAGCGTCCCGCAGGGGGCTAGGGCTGAAGCTTTCTTT. Amino acid sequence: CSVPQGARAEAFF.

This chain uses TRBV2 with TRBJ2-1; D may be TRBD1 or TRBD2 (5 bases each). The CDR3 is 15 amino acids. Germline loops: CDR1 SNHLY, CDR2 FYNNEI. Trimming cost V 1 base and J 10 bases, with 17 bases left between them. DNA for the CDR3: TGTGCCAGCAGTGAAGGGATGGGGGAATCGGTCGAGCAGTTCTTC. It translates to CASSEGMGESVEQFF.

This clone appeared a few times. Here the CDR3 DNA reads TGTGCCAGCAGTCCGGAACCCTTGAGAAGGGGCCAAGAGACCCAGTACTTC. It specifies CASSPEPLRRGQETQYF. This chain links TRBV27 with TRBJ2-5; possibly TRBD1 for D (5 bases). This CDR3 has 17 residues. Germline loops: CDR1 MNHEY, CDR2 SMNVEV (reference sequence). Deletions cut 5 bases from V and 1 base from J, with 20 bases between.

The V gene is TRBV27, the J gene TRBJ1-5; D remains ambiguous. Trimming took 0 bases from V and 3 from J, leaving 9 bases between them. The germline CDR1 and CDR2 sequences are MNHEY and SMNVEV (reference sequence). The CDR3 covers 15 residues. The CDR3 nucleotides read TGTGCCAGCAGTTTATCGATTATGGACAATCAGCCCCAGCATTTT. Translated, it gives CASSLSIMDNQPQHF.

CDR3 in DNA: TGTGCCTGGAGTGTTGGGGTCGGCAGACCCCAGCCCCAGCATTTT. It yields the protein CAWSVGVGRPQPQHF. The V gene is TRBV30, the J gene TRBJ1-5; D not certain. This CDR3 comprises 15 residues. Germline loops: CDR1 GTSNPN, CDR2 SVGIG (reference sequence). V lost 0 bases, J lost 7 bases, and 16 bases lay in between. Complete variable domain (other parts from reference TRBV30 and TRBJ1-5): SQTIHQWPATLVQPVGSPLSLECTVEGTSNPNLYWYRQAAGRGLQLLFYSVGIGQISSEVPQNLSASRPQDRQFILSSKKLLLSDSGFYLCAWSVGVGRPQPQHFGDGTRLSIL.

The chain combines TRBV21-1 with TRBJ1-2. TRBV21-1 is an annotated pseudogene. This CDR3 contains 15 residues. The CDR3 coding sequence is TGTGCCAGCAGCAAAGTCGGGGTGGCGGTGCATGGCTACACCTTC. The encoded protein is CASSKVGVAVHGYTF.

Written as DNA, the CDR3 is TGTGCCAGTAGTCTCAGAGGACCGCGCTCCCCCCTTTACGAGCAGTACTTC. Translation gives CASSLRGPRSPLYEQYF. The chain recombines TRBV19 with TRBJ2-7, with D hard to call. Germline V gene data show CDR1 as LNHDA and CDR2 as SQIVND (reference sequence). The CDR3 is 17 residues long. V was shortened by 5 bases and J by 4 bases, with 24 bases between the two germline ends.

The chain employs TRBV7-8 and TRBJ2-3; possibly TRBD2 for D (6 bases). V lost 5 bases to trimming and J lost 3 bases, with 15 bases between them. There are 15 residues in the CDR3. The germline V gene encodes CDR1 SGHVS and CDR2 FQNEAQ. For the CDR3, the DNA is TGTGCCAGCAGCCCCACAGGCGGGGTGACAGATACGCAGTATTTT. This gives the protein CASSPTGGVTDTQYF.

The chain has TRBV15 and TRBJ1-1; D is undetermined. Trimming stripped 6 bases from V and 3 bases from J, with 11 bases between. The V gene's germline CDR1 is LNHNV and CDR2 YYDKDF (reference sequence). The CDR3 loop spans 13 amino acids. As DNA, the CDR3 is TGTGCCACCAGGGAACGTGTTGACACTGAAGCTTTCTTT. It is translated as CATRERVDTEAFF.

V gene TRBV2 combines with J gene TRBJ2-5; tentatively, D is TRBD1 (7 bases). This CDR3 has 14 residues. Deletions cut 3 bases from V and 7 bases from J, with 15 bases between. Germline assignment: CDR1 SNHLY and CDR2 FYNNEI. The CDR3 protein is CASSEPTRGATQYF. The CDR3 DNA is TGTGCCAGCAGTGAGCCTACCAGGGGGGCGACCCAGTACTTC.

V is TRBV23-1 and J is TRBJ2-2; D unclear. TRBV23-1 is identified as an open reading frame with a role that is uncertain. There are 14 residues in the CDR3. V was shortened by 0 bases and J by 6 bases, with 8 bases between the two germline ends. This CDR3 is CASSQSFGPGELFF. In DNA form, the CDR3 reads TGCGCCAGCAGTCAATCGTTCGGCCCCGGGGAGCTGTTTTTT.

The chain carries TRBV6-5 and TRBJ1-2; 10 nucleotides line up with TRBD1. After removal of 0 bases from V and 6 bases from J, the junction contained 4 bases not matched to a gene. The CDR3 totals 15 residues. Germline V CDR1 and CDR2: MNHEY, SVGAGI. The CDR3 region has the DNA TGTGCCAGCAGTTACTCGCAGACAGGGGGCGATGGCTACACCTTC. Residues: CASSYSQTGGDGYTF.

This clone was detected once. This rearrangement joins TRBV5-1 to TRBJ2-3; a weak D match, TRBD1 (5 bases). Per germline, CDR1 SGHRS and CDR2 YFSETQ. The CDR3 runs to 14 residues. The V end lost 4 bases, the J end lost 5 bases, and 14 bases lay between the germline ends. CDR3 DNA sequence: TGCGCCAGCAGCGACGTTCAGGGTTTAGATACGCAGTATTTT. This translates into CASSDVQGLDTQYF.

This clone came up a few times. The rearrangement links TRBV25-1 to TRBJ2-5; D might be TRBD1 (6 bases). CDR3 length: 16 amino acids. Between the trimmed V and J ends, which lost 3 bases and 4 bases, there was a span of 18 bases. Germline V gives CDR1 MGHDK, CDR2 SYGVNS. Here the CDR3 DNA reads TGTGCCAGCAGTGACCCCACCCTACAGGGCGGAGAGACCCAGTACTTC. It yields the protein CASSDPTLQGGETQYF.

The V and J genes are TRBV27 and TRBJ2-2; possible D gene TRBD1, 6 bases. CDR1 is MNHEY, CDR2 SMNVEV, per germline (reference sequence). The CDR3 has 13 amino acids. The germline V and J ends were trimmed by 3 bases and 7 bases, with 9 bases remaining between them. The CDR3 DNA reads TGTGCCAGCAGTTTTGGCAGGGGCGGGGAGCTGTTTTTT. Translating gives CASSFGRGGELFF.

The V gene is TRBV29-1, the J gene TRBJ2-5; TRBD2 is a possible D gene (6 bases). The germline V and J ends were trimmed by 7 bases and 2 bases, with 17 bases remaining between them. The CDR3 contains 14 residues. Per the germline V gene, CDR1 is SQVTM and CDR2 is ANQGSEA. The CDR3 DNA follows: TGCAGCGCCGTGCCCGGGGGATTACAAGAGACCCAGTACTTC. It translates to CSAVPGGLQETQYF.

The genes are TRBV5-6 and TRBJ2-7; D call uncertain. This CDR3 is 13 amino acids long. Trimming stripped 3 bases from V and 3 bases from J, with 10 bases between. Germline V gene data show CDR1 as SGHDT and CDR2 as YYEEEE. The CDR3 DNA follows: TGTGCCAGCAGCTCAAGAGGCAGCTACGAGCAGTACTTC. Its translation is CASSSRGSYEQYF.

The genes are TRBV6-6 and TRBJ2-5; the D is unclear. The germline V and J ends were trimmed by 8 bases and 4 bases, with 20 bases remaining between them. Germline assignment: CDR1 MNHNY and CDR2 SVGAGI (reference sequence). This CDR3 spans 15 amino acids. The DNA for the CDR3 is TGTGCCAGCTTTGAGGACCGTCGAGGAAGAGAGACCCAGTACTTC. It specifies CASFEDRRGRETQYF.

The rearrangement uses TRBV9 and TRBJ1-4; D gene uncertain. V gave up 3 bases and J gave up 9 bases, with 9 bases separating them. CDR3 length: 12 residues. Germline CDR1 reads SGDLS; CDR2 reads YYNGEE. Here the CDR3 DNA reads TGTGCCAGCAGCGCGGACGGGAAAAAACTGTTTTTT. It specifies CASSADGKKLFF.

The chain combines TRBV9 with TRBJ1-1, with a weak D call TRBD1 (6 bases). V lost 0 bases and J lost 4, with 10 bases in between. The CDR3 contains 14 residues. Germline loops: CDR1 SGDLS, CDR2 YYNGEE. CDR3 amino acids: CASSVAGGATEAFF. The CDR3 nucleotides read TGTGCCAGCAGCGTAGCGGGGGGGGCCACTGAAGCTTTCTTT. Full variable domain (remainder filled in from reference TRBV9 and TRBJ1-1): DSGVTQTPKHLITATGQRVTLRCSPRSGDLSVYWYQQSLDQGLQFLIQYYNGEERAKGNILERFSAQQFPDLHSELNLSSLELGDSALYFCASSVAGGATEAFFGQGTRLTVV.

The genes are TRBV27 and TRBJ1-2, with 9 bases matching TRBD1. CDR1 and CDR2 (germline): MNHEY, SMNVEV (reference sequence). The CDR3 is 16 amino acids. Trimming cost V 3 bases and J 4 bases; bases outside gene matches: 9. The CDR3 region has the DNA TGTGCCAGCAGTTTGCACGGGACAGGGTGGTCCTATGGCTACACCTTC. The encoded protein is CASSLHGTGWSYGYTF.

The genes are TRBV7-3 and TRBJ1-1, with D tentatively TRBD1 (6 bases). V was pared by 1 base and J by 5 bases, with 8 bases between. The CDR3 has 13 amino acids. Germline values: CDR1 SGHTA, CDR2 FQGTGA. The CDR3 protein is CASSLKGGTEAFF. In DNA form, the CDR3 reads TGTGCCAGCAGCTTAAAAGGGGGTACTGAAGCTTTCTTT.

The rearrangement uses TRBV29-1 and TRBJ2-1; D possibly matches TRBD1 or TRBD2 (5 bases each). The CDR3 runs 14 residues. With 6 bases removed from V and 0 bases from J, the gap between germline ends came to 12 bases. Per germline, CDR1 SQVTM and CDR2 ANQGSEA. DNA for the CDR3: TGCAGCGTACCGGGGCAATCCTCCTACAATGAGCAGTTCTTC. Its protein is CSVPGQSSYNEQFF.

The CDR3 nucleotides are TGCGCCAGCAGCCCCCGAGACTACTCGATAGAGACCCAGTACTTC. It encodes CASSPRDYSIETQYF. V gene TRBV4-1 combines with J gene TRBJ2-5, with TRBD2 as a possible D gene (5 bases). Trimming left V 4 bases short and J 4 bases short, with 16 bases between. Germline CDR1 is MGHRA and CDR2 is YSYEKL. The CDR3 runs 15 residues.

This clone showed up just once. This chain uses TRBV4-2 with TRBJ1-1, with 7 bases aligning to TRBD1. J lost 1 base, V lost 3 bases, and 8 bases had no gene match. The germline gives CDR1 LGHNA, CDR2 YNFKEQ. CDR3 length: 16 amino acids. CDR3 DNA sequence: TGTGCCAGCAGCCACGAGACAGGGCGGGGGAACACTGAAGCTTTCTTT. This codes for CASSHETGRGNTEAFF.

A few counts support this clone. CDR3 DNA: TGCGCCAGCAGTCAAGGCCAGTCCTACGAGCAGTACTTC. Its translation is CASSQGQSYEQYF. This chain joins TRBV23-1 and TRBJ2-7; D gene uncertain. TRBV23-1 belongs to the ORF category, with a function that is uncertain. The CDR3 contains 13 residues. V lost 2 bases, J lost 1 base, and 6 bases lay in between.